This T cell receptor (beta chain) came from a study of CD8+CD57+ T cells in acquired aplastic anemia. For the study at large: Sorted CD4+ and CD8+ cell DNA averaged about 3 ug.

Study-level points and caveats: Between patients and controls, twenty-nine CD8+ CDR3 sequences were found in common.

According to the study, genomic DNA was the template for TCR beta VDJ and CDR3 profiling. TCRdb used MiXCR to reprocess the reads, holding one entry per CDR3 protein. This sample has about 190,000 distinct CDR3 sequences, with 64% found just once. The CDR3 has 12 amino acids. The germline V gene encodes CDR1 SEHNR and CDR2 FQNEAQ (reference sequence). Trimming removed 4 bases at V and 8 bases at J, with 9 bases between. A remark on this clonotype: Its antigen remains unknown. Since a much larger clone is just one base distant, this may be a read error.

What was sequenced was sorted CD4+, CD8+, or CD8+CD57+ T cells (not recorded which) from PBMCs. This chain connects TRBV7-9 to TRBJ2-1, with D unresolved. The TCR comes from a human donor with severe aplastic anemia or a healthy control (not recorded which). In nucleotides, the CDR3 is TGTGCCAGCAGCTCCCCAAAGGATGAGCAGTTCTTC. Protein sequence: CASSSPKDEQFF.